This TCR beta chain was sequenced in a study of cytomegalovirus exposure and HLA in healthy donors. For the study at large: Early released data comprised approximately 85 million unique TCRs from HLA-typed donors.

Whole-study results and caveats: Analysis was carried out at a later point, and it linked a missense DCLRE1C variant to TCR beta V- and J-gene trimming. Among TCR beta chains, those listed as cytomegalovirus-associated numbered more than 150.

The PCR ran on 60 Vbeta and 13 Jbeta primers. Assay: immunoSEQ multiplex PCR; the TCRdb copy retains only in-frame clones and omits some. Among roughly 120,000 clones listed, more than 80% were seen once. The sample holds one count of this clone. Its antigen is unidentified. In germline, CDR1 is GTSNPN, CDR2 SVGIG (reference sequence). The V and J ends lost 3 bases and 3 bases respectively, with 16 bases between them. This CDR3 has 15 amino acids. V gene TRBV30 combines with J gene TRBJ2-3, with D tentatively TRBD2 (7 bases). This clonotype was obtained from a male donor in good health and CMV-seronegative. Sample: PBMCs. The CDR3 region is CAWSARRGPTDTQYF. The CDR3 DNA reads as TGTGCCTGGAGCGCGAGGCGGGGGCCAACAGATACGCAGTATTTT.